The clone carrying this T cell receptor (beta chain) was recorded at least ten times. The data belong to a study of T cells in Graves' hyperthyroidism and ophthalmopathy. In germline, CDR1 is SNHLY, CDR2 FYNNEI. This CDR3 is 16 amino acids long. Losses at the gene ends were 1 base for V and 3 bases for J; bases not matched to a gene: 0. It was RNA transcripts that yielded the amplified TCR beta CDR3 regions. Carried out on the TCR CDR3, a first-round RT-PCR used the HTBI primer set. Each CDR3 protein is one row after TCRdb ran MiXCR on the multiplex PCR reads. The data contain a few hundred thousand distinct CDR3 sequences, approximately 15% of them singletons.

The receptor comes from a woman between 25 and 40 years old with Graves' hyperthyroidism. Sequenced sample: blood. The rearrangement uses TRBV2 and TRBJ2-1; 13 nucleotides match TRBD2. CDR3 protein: CASSEGTSGSYNEQFF. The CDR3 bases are TGTGCCAGCAGTGAAGGGACTAGCGGGAGCTACAATGAGCAGTTCTTC.